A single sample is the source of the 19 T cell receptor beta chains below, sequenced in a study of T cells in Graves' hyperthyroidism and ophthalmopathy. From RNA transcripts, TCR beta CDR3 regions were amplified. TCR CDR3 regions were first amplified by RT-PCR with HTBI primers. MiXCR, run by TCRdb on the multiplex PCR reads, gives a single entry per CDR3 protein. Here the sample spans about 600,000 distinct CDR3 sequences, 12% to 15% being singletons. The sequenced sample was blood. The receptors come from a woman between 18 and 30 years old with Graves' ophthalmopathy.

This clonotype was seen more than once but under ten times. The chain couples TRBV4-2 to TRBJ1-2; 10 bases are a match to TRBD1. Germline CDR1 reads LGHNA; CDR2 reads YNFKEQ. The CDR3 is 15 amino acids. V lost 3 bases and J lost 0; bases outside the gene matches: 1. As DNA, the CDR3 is TGTGCCAGCAGCCAGGGGACAGGGGCTAACTATGGCTACACCTTC. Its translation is CASSQGTGANYGYTF.

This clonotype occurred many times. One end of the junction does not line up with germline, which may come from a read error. CDR3 loop: CASSLAHGEQYF. The CDR3 DNA follows: TGTGCCAGCAGCCTAGCACACGGGGAGCAGTACTTC. J is TRBJ2-7 and V is TRBV7-2; tentative D call: TRBD2 (5 bases). Germline V lookup: CDR1 SGHTA, CDR2 FQGNSA. The CDR3 spans 12 residues.

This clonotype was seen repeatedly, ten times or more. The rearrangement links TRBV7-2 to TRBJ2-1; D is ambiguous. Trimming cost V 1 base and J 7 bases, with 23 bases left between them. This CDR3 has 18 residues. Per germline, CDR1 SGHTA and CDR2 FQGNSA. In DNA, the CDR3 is TGTGCCAGCAGCTTAGATCGGGCGGCGGTGCCTACCAATAATGAGCAGTTCTTC. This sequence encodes CASSLDRAAVPTNNEQFF.

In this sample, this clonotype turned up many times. As DNA, the CDR3 is TGTGCCAGCAGTTTATTCTCTAGCGGGAGGGCCAGCTCCTACAATGAGCAGTTCTTC. This encodes CASSLFSSGRASSYNEQFF. J is TRBJ2-1 and V is TRBV27, with TRBD2 matching 12 bases. Germline CDR1 and CDR2: MNHEY and SMNVEV (reference sequence). The ends lost 1 base at V and 0 bases at J; junction bases unmatched: 7. CDR3 size: 19 residues.

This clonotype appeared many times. The CDR3 loop reads CASSWDLKETQYF. CDR3 coding DNA: TGTGCCAGCAGTTGGGACTTGAAAGAGACCCAGTACTTC. This rearrangement joins TRBV12-3 or TRBV12-4 to TRBJ2-5; perhaps TRBD2 as D (6 bases). This CDR3 spans 13 amino acids. Trimming removed 4 bases at V and 3 bases at J, with 9 bases between.

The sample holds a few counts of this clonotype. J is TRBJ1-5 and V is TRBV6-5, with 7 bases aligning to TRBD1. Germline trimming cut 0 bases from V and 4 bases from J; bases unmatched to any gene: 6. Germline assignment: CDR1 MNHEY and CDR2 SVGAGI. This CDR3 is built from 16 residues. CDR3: CASSYSPDRVNQPQHF. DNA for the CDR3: TGTGCCAGCAGTTACTCGCCTGACAGGGTTAATCAGCCCCAGCATTTT.

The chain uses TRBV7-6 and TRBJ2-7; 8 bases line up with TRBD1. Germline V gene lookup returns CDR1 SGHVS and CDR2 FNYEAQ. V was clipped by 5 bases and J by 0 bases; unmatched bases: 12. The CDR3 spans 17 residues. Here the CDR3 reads CASSPETGTGNSYEQYF. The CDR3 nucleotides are TGTGCCAGCAGCCCGGAGACCGGGACAGGAAACTCCTACGAGCAGTACTTC.

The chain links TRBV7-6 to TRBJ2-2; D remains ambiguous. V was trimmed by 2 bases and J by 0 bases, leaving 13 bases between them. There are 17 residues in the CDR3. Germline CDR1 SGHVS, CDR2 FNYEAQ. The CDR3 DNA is TGTGCCAGCAGCTTAATTGTCAGCGATGCGAACACCGGGGAGCTGTTTTTT. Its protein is CASSLIVSDANTGELFF.

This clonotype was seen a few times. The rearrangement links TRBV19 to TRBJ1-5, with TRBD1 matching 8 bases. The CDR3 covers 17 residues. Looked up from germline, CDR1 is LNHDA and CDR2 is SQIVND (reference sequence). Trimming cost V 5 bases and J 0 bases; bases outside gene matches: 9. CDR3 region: CASSFGQGFYSNQPQHF. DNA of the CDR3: TGTGCCAGTAGTTTCGGACAGGGATTTTATAGCAATCAGCCCCAGCATTTT.

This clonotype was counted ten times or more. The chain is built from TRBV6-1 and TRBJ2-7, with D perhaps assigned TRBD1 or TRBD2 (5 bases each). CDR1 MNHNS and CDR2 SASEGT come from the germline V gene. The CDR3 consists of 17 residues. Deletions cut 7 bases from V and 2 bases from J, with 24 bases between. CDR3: CASNVGLGVEWTYEQYF. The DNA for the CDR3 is TGTGCCAGCAACGTCGGGCTGGGGGTTGAATGGACCTACGAGCAGTACTTC.

The CDR3 DNA follows: TGTGCCAGCAGCGCGGCTCAGTTGGGGACCTACAATGAGCAGTTCTTC. As protein: CASSAAQLGTYNEQFF. The genes are TRBV9 and TRBJ2-1; D uncertain. V was clipped by 3 bases and J by 2 bases, with 15 bases between them. The CDR3 spans 16 residues. Germline V gene data show CDR1 as SGDLS and CDR2 as YYNGEE.

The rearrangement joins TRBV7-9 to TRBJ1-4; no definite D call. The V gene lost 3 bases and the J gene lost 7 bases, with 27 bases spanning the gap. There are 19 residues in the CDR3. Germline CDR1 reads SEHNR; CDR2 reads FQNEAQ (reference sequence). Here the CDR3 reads CASSLSRIRALGEGEKLFF. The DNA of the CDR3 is TGTGCCAGCAGCTTGTCTCGAATACGGGCTCTCGGCGAGGGTGAAAAACTGTTTTTT. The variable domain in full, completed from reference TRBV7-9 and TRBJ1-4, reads DTGVSQNPRHKITKRGQNVTFRCDPISEHNRLYWYRQTLGQGPEFLTYFQNEAQLEKSRLLSDRFSAERPKGSFSTLEIQRTEQGDSAMYLCASSLSRIRALGEGEKLFFGSGTQLSVL.

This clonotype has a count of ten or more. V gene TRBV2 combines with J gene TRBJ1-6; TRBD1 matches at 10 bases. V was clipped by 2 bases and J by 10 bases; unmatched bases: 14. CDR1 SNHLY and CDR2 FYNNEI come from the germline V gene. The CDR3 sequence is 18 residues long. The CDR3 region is CASSERGQGMVSGSPLHF. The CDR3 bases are TGTGCCAGCAGTGAAAGGGGACAGGGGATGGTTTCAGGGTCACCCCTCCACTTT.

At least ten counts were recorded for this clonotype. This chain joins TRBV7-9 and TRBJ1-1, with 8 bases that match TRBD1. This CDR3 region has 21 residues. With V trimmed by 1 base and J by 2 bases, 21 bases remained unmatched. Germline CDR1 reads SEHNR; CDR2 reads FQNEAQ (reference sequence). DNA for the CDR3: TGTGCCAGCAGCTTAGGGAAGATTAGGACAGGGATAACCACGTCTAACACTGAAGCTTTCTTT. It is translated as CASSLGKIRTGITTSNTEAFF.

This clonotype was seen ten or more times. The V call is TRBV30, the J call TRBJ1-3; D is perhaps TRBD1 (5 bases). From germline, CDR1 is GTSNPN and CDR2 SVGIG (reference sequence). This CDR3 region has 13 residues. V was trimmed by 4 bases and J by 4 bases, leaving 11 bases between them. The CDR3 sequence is CAWMNSGGNTIYF. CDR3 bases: TGTGCCTGGATGAACTCAGGGGGAAACACCATATATTTT.

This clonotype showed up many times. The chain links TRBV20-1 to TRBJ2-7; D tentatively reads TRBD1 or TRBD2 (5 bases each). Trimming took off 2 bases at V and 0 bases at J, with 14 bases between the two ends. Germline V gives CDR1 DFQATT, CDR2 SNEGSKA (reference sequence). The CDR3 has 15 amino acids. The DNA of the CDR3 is TGCAGTGCTAGATGGGACGAGGAGAGCTCCTACGAGCAGTACTTC. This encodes CSARWDEESSYEQYF.

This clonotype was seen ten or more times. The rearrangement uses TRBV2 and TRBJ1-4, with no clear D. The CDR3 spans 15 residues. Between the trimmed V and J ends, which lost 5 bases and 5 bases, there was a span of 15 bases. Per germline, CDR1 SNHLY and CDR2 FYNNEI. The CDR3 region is CASSLTRVANEKLFF. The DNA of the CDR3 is TGTGCCAGCAGTCTAACCCGGGTAGCGAATGAAAAACTGTTTTTT.

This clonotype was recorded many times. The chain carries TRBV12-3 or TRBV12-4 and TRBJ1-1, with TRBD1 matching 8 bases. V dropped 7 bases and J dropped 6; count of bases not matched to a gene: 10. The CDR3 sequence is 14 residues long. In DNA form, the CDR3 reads TGTGCCAGCATCGGAGGAATGACAGGGGCTGAAGCTTTCTTT. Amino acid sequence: CASIGGMTGAEAFF.

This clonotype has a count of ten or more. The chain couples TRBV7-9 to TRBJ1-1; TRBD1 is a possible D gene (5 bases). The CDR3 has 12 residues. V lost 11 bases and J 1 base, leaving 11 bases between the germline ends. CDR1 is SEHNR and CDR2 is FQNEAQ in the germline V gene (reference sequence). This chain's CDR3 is CAGGGGNTEAFF. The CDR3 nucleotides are TGTGCCGGGGGTGGGGGGAACACTGAAGCTTTCTTT.